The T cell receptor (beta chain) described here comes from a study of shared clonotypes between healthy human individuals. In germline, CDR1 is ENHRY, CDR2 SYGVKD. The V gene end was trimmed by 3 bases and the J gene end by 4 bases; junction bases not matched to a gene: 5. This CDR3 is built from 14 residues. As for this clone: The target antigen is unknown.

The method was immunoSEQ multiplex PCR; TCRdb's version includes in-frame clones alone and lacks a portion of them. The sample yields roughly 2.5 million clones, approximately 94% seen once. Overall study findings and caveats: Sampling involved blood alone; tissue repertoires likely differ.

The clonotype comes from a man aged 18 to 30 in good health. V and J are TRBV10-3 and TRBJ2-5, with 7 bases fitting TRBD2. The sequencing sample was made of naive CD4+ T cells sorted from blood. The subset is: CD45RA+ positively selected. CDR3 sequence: CAISDTGGIETQYF. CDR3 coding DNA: TGTGCCATCAGTGATACGGGAGGAATAGAGACCCAGTACTTC.